This record looks at one T cell receptor beta chain sequence and its context. The data were taken from a study of cytotoxic CD8 clonotypes in ibrutinib-treated CLL. Study-level background: Once patients had received a median about eleven months of treatment, range 6 to 36, response samples were obtained.

Germline lookup yields CDR1 MNHEY and CDR2 SMNVEV (reference sequence). This CDR3 comprises 15 residues. Trimming shortened V by 6 bases and J by 7 bases, and 19 bases separated the two germline ends. Profiled with immunoSEQ multiplex PCR; TCRdb holds only in-frame clones, not every one. Of more than 200,000 clones listed, 70% are singletons. The sample was PBMCs, taken after 24 months of ibrutinib treatment. The chain employs TRBV27 and TRBJ2-1; maybe TRBD2 (5 bases). This receptor was identified in a human donor with chronic lymphocytic leukemia. The CDR3 here is CASRELAVASNEQFF. The DNA for the CDR3 is TGTGCCAGCAGAGAGCTAGCCGTAGCCTCGAATGAGCAGTTCTTC.